The T cell receptor beta chain described here comes from a study of CD8+CD57+ T cells in acquired aplastic anemia. Study as a whole: The sorted CD4+ and CD8+ cells yielded an average about 3.3 ug of DNA. Points from the study as a whole: Common to patients and controls were roughly 30 CD8+ CDR3 sequences.

TCR beta VDJ and CDR3 were profiled, and genomic DNA was the template. Each CDR3 protein is one row after TCRdb ran MiXCR on the reads. The sample comprises 150,000 to 200,000 distinct CDR3 sequences, less than 50% of which are singletons, and under 15% rests with the top ten. At least ten counts were recorded for this clonotype. Its antigen is unknown. The sequenced patients had an expansion of CD8+CD57+ cells seen by flow cytometry. There were no patients without severe acquired aplastic anemia. Among the patients, none had received any therapy at the time of blood sampling. The germline V gene has CDR1 LNHDA and CDR2 SQIVND (reference sequence). The CDR3 is made up of 14 amino acids. Trimming removed 3 bases at V and 4 bases at J, with 10 bases between.

The clonotype originates from a human donor with aplastic anemia. V usage is TRBV19 and J usage is TRBJ2-1; D gene ambiguous. The material sequenced was sorted CD4+, CD8+, or CD8+CD57+ T cells (not recorded which) from PBMCs. The CDR3 DNA reads as TGTGCCAGTAGTATGGGATCCCTTTACAATGAGCAGTTCTTC. Its translation: CASSMGSLYNEQFF.